This TCR beta chain is drawn from a study of T cell responses to AZD1222 COVID-19 vaccine. Overall study context: Second-dose timings of about 4 or about 12 weeks were pooled. Study-wide findings and caveats: Unmutated regions of variants are reportedly targeted by nearly half of spike-specific TCRs. Clonal diversity was possibly underestimated, and the donors were mostly white British, with more females.

The method was immunoSEQ multiplex PCR; TCRdb's version includes in-frame clones alone and lacks a portion of them. The table records roughly 120,000 clones, roughly nine tenths of them present only once. CDR1 SGHRS and CDR2 YFSETQ come from the germline V gene. The V end lost 5 bases, the J end lost 8 bases, and 13 bases lay between the germline ends. CDR3 length equals 12 residues. This clone was counted only a few times. Antigen: not known. Sequencing used peripheral blood, obtained on day 0 of AZD1222 vaccination. The rearrangement joins TRBV5-1 to TRBJ1-2; no firm D call. This clonotype was sampled from an adult in good health. The DNA of the CDR3 is TGCGCCAGCAGTGTGGACTCGCACGGCTACACCTTC. It codes for CASSVDSHGYTF.